This is a list of T cell receptor beta chains from one sample in a study of blood T cell repertoires in COVID-19. TCRdb's table, derived via immunoSEQ multiplex PCR, lists solely in-frame clones and lacks some. The sample has some 320,000 clones, approximately 90% seen once. Sequencing was done on a sample of peripheral blood. All receptors come from a woman in her 30s who had recovered from COVID-19. The CDR3 runs from the conserved cysteine through the conserved F or W. D genes are given only for firm matches. Clone size is stated in some rows and not others, as once, few, many or a class when expanded.

TRBJ2-1 | TRBD2 | TRBV4-1 | - | CASSQDPGLAGGHDSSYNEQFF | TGCGCCAGCAGCCAAGATCCCGGACTAGCGGGGGGCCACGACAGCTCCTACAATGAGCAGTTCTTC
TRBJ2-7 | TRBD1 | TRBV6-5 | - | CASSYFVGTGAYEQYF | TGTGCCAGCAGTTACTTTGTCGGGACAGGGGCCTACGAGCAGTACTTC
TRBJ1-1 | - | TRBV6-2/TRBV6-3 | - | CASSQGSYTEAFF | TGTGCCAGCAGTCAGGGGTCTTACACTGAAGCTTTCTTT
TRBJ2-1 | TRBD2 | TRBV18 | - | CASSPPSGGANEQFF | TGTGCCAGCTCACCCCCCAGCGGGGGGGCGAATGAGCAGTTCTTC
TRBJ1-3 | - | TRBV28 | - | CASSSVWANTIYF | TGTGCCAGCAGTTCCGTGTGGGCAAACACCATATATTTT
TRBJ2-7 | - | TRBV6-2/TRBV6-3 | - | CASSPPGLGYEQYF | TGTGCCAGCAGTCCCCCGGGTCTAGGATACGAGCAGTACTTC
TRBJ2-5 | - | TRBV18 | many | CASSPQQREETQYF | TGTGCCAGCTCACCACAGCAACGGGAAGAGACCCAGTACTTC
TRBJ2-7 | - | TRBV28 | - | CASNSGLEGYEQYF | TGTGCCAGCAATTCAGGGCTTGAAGGCTACGAGCAGTACTTC
TRBJ1-6 | - | TRBV7-7 | - | CASSFSQNSPLHF | TGTGCCAGCAGCTTCTCGCAGAATTCACCCCTCCACTTT
TRBJ2-1 | - | TRBV7-6 | - | CASSLRVQIGNEQFF | TGTGCCAGCAGCTTGAGGGTCCAAATCGGCAATGAGCAGTTCTTC
TRBJ2-1 | TRBD2 | TRBV28 | once | CASSDNPGGAINEQFF | TGTGCCAGCAGTGATAACCCCGGGGGGGCAATCAATGAGCAGTTCTTC
TRBJ2-5 | - | TRBV5-1 | - | CASSLEGGPLETQYF | TGCGCCAGCAGCTTGGAGGGGGGGCCCTTGGAGACCCAGTACTTC
TRBJ1-2 | TRBD1 | TRBV18 | - | CASHRDRVSVGYTF | TGTGCCAGCCACCGGGACAGGGTATCGGTTGGCTACACCTTC
TRBJ2-7 | - | TRBV6-5 | - | CASGETGGYEQYF | TGTGCCAGCGGGGAGACAGGAGGCTACGAGCAGTACTTC
TRBJ1-4 | - | TRBV6-5 | - | CASRQRDNEKLFF | TGTGCCAGCCGTCAGAGGGATAATGAAAAACTGTTTTTT
TRBJ1-3 | - | TRBV2 | - | CASSGSGASGNTIYF | TGTGCCAGCAGTGGGTCCGGAGCCTCTGGAAACACCATATATTTT
TRBJ1-1 | - | TRBV2 | - | CASINMVTVNTEAFF | TGTGCCAGCATAAATATGGTCACAGTGAACACTGAAGCTTTCTTT
TRBJ2-7 | TRBD2 | TRBV5-1 | - | CASSPAPGSGGSYEQYF | TGCGCCAGCAGCCCCGCTCCGGGCAGCGGGGGATCCTACGAGCAGTACTTC
TRBJ2-7 | TRBD1 | TRBV7-2 | once | CASSLLGTGSVEQYF | TGTGCCAGCAGCCTCCTAGGGACAGGGAGTGTCGAGCAGTACTTC
TRBJ2-3 | TRBD1 | TRBV19 | - | CASSPTRTGSTDTQYF | TGTGCCAGTAGTCCGACCCGGACAGGGAGCACAGATACGCAGTATTTT
TRBJ2-1 | TRBD2 | TRBV6-2/TRBV6-3 | once | CASSYLGAGAYNEQFF | TGTGCCAGCAGTTACCTCGGAGCGGGGGCTTACAATGAGCAGTTCTTC
TRBJ1-2 | - | TRBV20-1 | once | CSVTGNYGYTF | TGCAGTGTCACGGGGAACTATGGCTACACCTTC
TRBJ2-2 | - | TRBV6-5 | - | CASSYGQRGGELFF | TGTGCCAGCAGTTACGGACAAAGGGGCGGGGAGCTGTTTTTT
TRBJ2-7 | - | TRBV7-3 | - | CASSLSRTTSLEQYF | TGTGCCAGCAGCTTAAGCCGAACGACTAGTTTAGAGCAGTACTTC
TRBJ2-1 | TRBD2 | TRBV29-1 | - | CSTRLAGGRSSYNEQFF | TGCAGCACCCGACTAGCGGGGGGGAGGAGCTCCTACAATGAGCAGTTCTTC
TRBJ2-7 | - | TRBV19 | - | CASSPSGFYEQYF | TGTGCCAGTAGTCCTTCGGGGTTCTACGAGCAGTACTTC
TRBJ1-4 | - | TRBV6-5 | - | CASRPGEANEKLFF | TGTGCCAGCAGGCCCGGAGAGGCTAATGAAAAACTGTTTTTT
TRBJ2-2 | TRBD1 | TRBV10-3 | - | CAISLMTGSTGELFF | TGTGCCATCAGCCTTATGACAGGGAGCACCGGGGAGCTGTTTTTT
TRBJ2-3 | - | TRBV4-3 | - | CASSPRAGAITDTQYF | TGCGCCAGCAGCCCCCGGGCAGGGGCGATCACAGATACGCAGTATTTT
TRBJ2-2 | - | TRBV2 | - | CASRTGRNPGELFF | TGTGCCAGTAGAACAGGGAGAAACCCCGGGGAGCTGTTTTTT
TRBJ2-7 | TRBD1 | TRBV4-2 | - | CASSQDLGTEEQYF | TGTGCCAGCAGCCAAGATCTAGGGACAGAGGAGCAGTACTTC
TRBJ2-5 | TRBD1 | TRBV5-4 | - | CASSSGRDREETQYF | TGTGCCAGCAGCTCGGGCCGGGACAGAGAAGAGACCCAGTACTTC
TRBJ1-2 | - | TRBV4-3 | - | CASSQDLMQGTNYGYTF | TGCGCCAGCAGCCAAGATTTAATGCAGGGGACCAACTATGGCTACACCTTC
TRBJ2-7 | - | TRBV5-1 | - | CASRPDSSYEQYF | TGCGCCAGCAGACCCGACAGCTCCTACGAGCAGTACTTC
TRBJ2-2 | TRBD2 | TRBV7-6 | few | CASSSFSVAGGITGELFF | TGTGCCAGCAGCTCCTTCTCTGTAGCGGGGGGGATCACCGGGGAGCTGTTTTTT
TRBJ2-7 | - | TRBV5-1 | - | CASSFHTVGAGEQYF | TGCGCCAGCAGCTTTCATACGGTGGGGGCCGGGGAGCAGTACTTC
TRBJ1-1 | - | TRBV5-1 | - | CASSYWPSRNTEAFF | TGCGCCAGCAGCTATTGGCCGTCAAGGAACACTGAAGCTTTCTTT
TRBJ2-1 | - | TRBV15 | - | CATSRDGEGSNEQFF | TGTGCCACCAGCAGAGATGGGGAAGGGAGCAATGAGCAGTTCTTC
TRBJ2-2 | TRBD2 | TRBV5-1 | - | CASSLTSGDTGELFF | TGCGCCAGCAGCTTGACTAGCGGAGACACCGGGGAGCTGTTTTTT
TRBJ2-2 | TRBD1 | TRBV9 | - | CASTKTTGDTGELFF | TGTGCCAGCACAAAGACGACAGGGGACACCGGGGAGCTGTTTTTT
TRBJ1-6 | TRBD1 | TRBV6-5 | - | CASRATGDHSPLHF | TGTGCCAGCAGAGCGACAGGGGACCATTCACCCCTCCACTTT
TRBJ1-2 | - | TRBV5-8 | - | CASIRRGFKGYGYTF | TGTGCCAGCATCCGCAGGGGCTTTAAAGGCTATGGCTACACCTTC
TRBJ2-3 | TRBD1 | TRBV6-2/TRBV6-3 | - | CASSPTGIIGSTQYF | TGTGCCAGCAGTCCGACAGGGATTATCGGGTCTACGCAGTATTTT
TRBJ2-5 | TRBD1 | TRBV28 | - | CASSPDRASGETQYF | TGTGCCAGCAGTCCTGACAGGGCATCGGGGGAGACCCAGTACTTC
TRBJ2-7 | - | TRBV5-8 | - | CASAPGLRDYEQYF | TGTGCCAGCGCCCCGGGACTGAGAGACTACGAGCAGTACTTC